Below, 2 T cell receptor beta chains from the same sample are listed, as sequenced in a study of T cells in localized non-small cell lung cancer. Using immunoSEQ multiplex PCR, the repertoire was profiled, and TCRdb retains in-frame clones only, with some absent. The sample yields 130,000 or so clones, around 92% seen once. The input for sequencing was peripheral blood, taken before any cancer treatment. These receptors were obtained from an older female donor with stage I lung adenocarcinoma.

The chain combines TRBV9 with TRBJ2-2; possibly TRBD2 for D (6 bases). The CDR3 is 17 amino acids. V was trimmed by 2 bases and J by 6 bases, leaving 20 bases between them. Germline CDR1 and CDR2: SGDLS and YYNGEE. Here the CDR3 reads CASSVSGPSLGAGELFF. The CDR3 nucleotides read TGTGCCAGCAGCGTTAGCGGACCCAGCTTGGGGGCCGGGGAGCTGTTTTTT.

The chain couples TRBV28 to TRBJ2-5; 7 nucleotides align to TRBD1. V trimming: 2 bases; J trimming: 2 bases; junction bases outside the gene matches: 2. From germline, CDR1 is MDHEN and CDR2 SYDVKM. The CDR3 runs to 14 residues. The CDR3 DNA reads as TGTGCCAGCAGTTTAGAGGGGGCGCAAGAGACCCAGTACTTC. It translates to CASSLEGAQETQYF.